These T cell receptor beta chains were read from a single sample in a study of early T cells in non-severe SARS-CoV-2 infection. Each CDR3 protein is one row after TCRdb ran MiXCR on the 5' RACE reads. The sample includes around 22,000 distinct CDR3 sequences, roughly 3.5% seen only once; the top ten take roughly 5.7%. Sequencing used whole blood. All receptors come from an adult who was a healthcare worker with PCR-confirmed SARS-CoV-2 infection or an uninfected control (not recorded which). Each CDR3 is given with its conserved first and last residue. A D gene is named only where the DNA matches it firmly. Clone size is not always given. Where it is, it says once, few, many or a class for expanded clones.

v_gene,j_gene,abundance,d_gene,CDR3aa,CDR3nt
TRBV6-5,TRBJ1-1,many,NA,CASRGTEAFF,TGTGCCAGCAGAGGGACGGAAGCTTTCTTT
TRBV6-1,TRBJ1-1,medium-sized,NA,CASSEDPPFTEAFF,TGTGCCAGCAGTGAGGATCCCCCCTTTACTGAAGCTTTCTTT
TRBV18,TRBJ1-1,many,NA,CASSPRRGDGAEVFF,TGTGCCAGCTCACCACGGAGAGGGGATGGGGCTGAAGTTTTCTTT
TRBV7-9,TRBJ2-7,many,NA,CASSSQGLSNEQYF,TGTGCCAGCAGCTCTCAAGGACTGTCCAACGAGCAGTACTTC
TRBV27,TRBJ1-1,many,NA,CASSLGGLGFTEAFF,TGTGCCAGCAGTTTGGGGGGGCTAGGGTTCACTGAAGCTTTCTTT
TRBV6-4,TRBJ2-5,many,NA,CASAGDQETQYF,TGTGCCAGCGCAGGGGACCAAGAGACCCAGTACTTC
TRBV7-2,TRBJ1-3,many,NA,CASSFSTGWGNTIYF,TGTGCCAGCAGTTTCAGTACAGGGTGGGGAAACACCATATATTTT
TRBV29-1,TRBJ2-7,many,NA,CSVELNSYEQYF,TGCAGCGTCGAACTGAACTCCTACGAGCAGTACTTC
TRBV12-3/TRBV12-4,TRBJ2-7,few,NA,CASSLVGTSYEQYF,TGTGCCAGCAGTTTGGTCGGGACCTCCTACGAGCAGTACTTC
TRBV9,TRBJ2-7,many,NA,CASSVGDQNHEQYF,TGTGCCAGCAGCGTAGGGGATCAAAACCACGAGCAGTACTTC
TRBV12-3/TRBV12-4,TRBJ1-1,medium-sized,NA,CASSGNMNTEAFF,TGTGCCAGCTCGGGCAACATGAACACTGAAGCTTTCTTT
TRBV7-9,TRBJ2-5,NA,TRBD1,CASRQGASQETQYF,TGTGCCAGCAGGCAGGGGGCGAGCCAAGAGACCCAGTACTTC
TRBV7-8,TRBJ1-6,many,NA,CASSLRRAQANSPLHF,TGTGCCAGCAGCTTACGACGGGCTCAGGCTAATTCACCCCTCCACTTT
TRBV7-2,TRBJ1-2,medium-sized,NA,CASSLTGSFGKANYGYTF,TGTGCCAGCAGCTTAACCGGGTCGTTCGGGAAAGCTAACTATGGCTACACCTTC
TRBV7-3,TRBJ2-2,NA,TRBD2,CASSLARTSGSVGELFF,TGTGCCAGCAGCTTAGCTAGGACTAGCGGGAGTGTCGGGGAGCTGTTTTTT
TRBV19,TRBJ2-7,many,TRBD2,CASSDHGLAGAYEQYF,TGTGCCAGTAGTGACCATGGACTAGCGGGGGCCTACGAGCAGTACTTC
TRBV19,TRBJ2-1,many,TRBD1,CASSIGDRVFNEQFF,TGTGCCAGTAGTATAGGGGACAGGGTCTTCAATGAGCAGTTCTTC
TRBV27,TRBJ1-4,few,NA,CASSGEGRREKLFF,TGTGCCAGCAGTGGGGAGGGGCGACGTGAAAAACTGTTTTTT
TRBV7-3,TRBJ2-5,few,TRBD2,CASSLGYQREGETQYF,TGTGCCAGCAGCTTAGGGTATCAGCGGGAAGGGGAGACCCAGTACTTC
TRBV7-2,TRBJ2-7,medium-sized,TRBD2,CASKESSGRASEQYF,TGTGCCAGCAAGGAGAGTAGCGGGAGGGCGAGCGAGCAGTACTTC
TRBV5-1,TRBJ1-1,many,NA,CASSLGPLNTEAFF,TGCGCCAGCAGCTTGGGGCCGTTGAACACTGAAGCTTTCTTT
TRBV6-2/TRBV6-3,TRBJ2-7,few,NA,CASSYATGTSSYEQYF,TGTGCCAGCAGTTACGCAACCGGGACCAGCTCCTACGAGCAGTACTTC
TRBV5-1,TRBJ2-7,few,NA,CASSSNRGYYEQYF,TGCGCCAGCAGCTCCAATCGGGGGTACTACGAGCAGTACTTC
TRBV4-1,TRBJ2-3,few,TRBD2,CASSQDWAGGTADTQYF,TGCGCCAGCAGCCAAGATTGGGCGGGGGGGACCGCAGATACGCAGTATTTT
TRBV6-6,TRBJ2-3,NA,TRBD1,CASSQGQADTQYF,TGTGCCAGCAGCCAAGGACAGGCAGATACGCAGTATTTT
TRBV20-1,TRBJ2-1,medium-sized,NA,CSARGQGTRSYNEQFF,TGCAGTGCTAGAGGGCAAGGGACCCGGTCCTACAATGAGCAGTTCTTC
TRBV13,TRBJ1-1,many,NA,CASSLRLWVEGHTEAFF,TGTGCCAGCAGCTTAAGGCTCTGGGTAGAGGGACACACTGAAGCTTTCTTT
TRBV3-1,TRBJ1-1,many,NA,CASSEGNTEAFF,TGTGCCAGCAGCGAGGGGAACACTGAAGCTTTCTTT
TRBV14,TRBJ1-2,many,NA,CASSQRGRAYGYTF,TGTGCCAGCAGCCAGAGGGGAAGAGCCTATGGCTACACCTTC
TRBV7-8,TRBJ2-3,many,TRBD2,CASSSKLAGGHREQYF,TGTGCCAGCAGCTCTAAACTAGCGGGAGGCCATAGGGAGCAGTATTTT
TRBV2,TRBJ2-3,NA,TRBD2,CASVTSGADTQYF,TGTGCCAGCGTGACTAGCGGGGCAGATACGCAGTATTTT
TRBV6-5,TRBJ2-1,many,TRBD2,CASSYSPSGGVYNEQFF,TGTGCCAGCAGTTACTCTCCTAGCGGGGGGGTTTACAATGAGCAGTTCTTC
TRBV5-1,TRBJ1-1,many,TRBD1,CASSPGQAYTEAFF,TGCGCCAGCAGCCCGGGACAGGCTTACACTGAAGCTTTCTTT
TRBV6-1,TRBJ1-2,many,NA,CASSEWQANGYTF,TGTGCCAGCAGTGAATGGCAGGCAAATGGCTACACCTTC
TRBV14,TRBJ1-6,medium-sized,NA,CASSQESYNSPLHF,TGTGCCAGCAGCCAAGAAAGCTATAATTCACCCCTCCACTTT
TRBV20-1,TRBJ2-1,many,NA,CSARESGVDYNEQFF,TGCAGTGCTAGAGAGTCCGGGGTTGACTACAATGAGCAGTTCTTC
TRBV29-1,TRBJ1-2,many,NA,CSARTARNYGYTF,TGCAGCGCCCGGACAGCCCGTAACTATGGCTACACCTTC
TRBV20-1,TRBJ2-7,many,NA,CSATREYEQYF,TGCAGTGCTACTCGGGAATACGAGCAGTACTTC
TRBV11-2,TRBJ2-3,many,NA,CASSKWTAADTQYF,TGTGCCAGCAGCAAATGGACTGCCGCAGATACGCAGTATTTT
TRBV4-1,TRBJ2-7,many,NA,CASSQDHTIPSYEQYF,TGCGCCAGCAGCCAAGATCACACTATCCCATCGTACGAGCAGTACTTC
TRBV20-1,TRBJ2-2,many,NA,CSAIGMINTGELFF,TGCAGTGCTATCGGGATGATAAACACCGGGGAGCTGTTTTTT
TRBV10-2,TRBJ2-7,few,TRBD1,CASSPGQSYEQYF,TGCGCCAGCAGTCCGGGACAGTCCTACGAGCAGTACTTC
TRBV7-2,TRBJ2-7,few,NA,CASSLTTATYEQYF,TGTGCCAGCAGCTTGACGACAGCCACCTACGAGCAGTACTTC
TRBV7-2,TRBJ1-3,many,NA,CASSFGGTGNTIYF,TGTGCCAGCAGCTTTGGGGGGACTGGAAACACCATATATTTT
TRBV6-6,TRBJ2-5,many,TRBD1,CASRTGEGTQYF,TGTGCCAGCAGGACAGGGGAAGGGACCCAGTACTTC
TRBV19,TRBJ1-3,many,TRBD1,CASSQSAGQGALSSSGNTIYF,TGTGCCAGTAGTCAGAGTGCAGGACAGGGGGCTCTTTCCTCCTCTGGAAACACCATATATTTT
TRBV6-2/TRBV6-3,TRBJ2-7,many,TRBD2,CASNGLAGSYEQYF,TGTGCCAGCAATGGACTAGCGGGAAGCTACGAGCAGTACTTC
TRBV7-3,TRBJ2-3,many,TRBD1,CASGQGSTDTQYF,TGTGCCAGCGGACAGGGTAGCACAGATACGCAGTATTTT
TRBV7-3,TRBJ1-1,NA,NA,CASSPSAFTEAFF,TGTGCCAGCAGCCCGTCAGCTTTCACTGAAGCTTTCTTT
TRBV7-9,TRBJ1-5,few,TRBD1,CASSLTGQGAFEPQHF,TGTGCCAGCAGCTTAACGGGACAGGGGGCTTTTGAGCCCCAGCATTTT
TRBV7-2,TRBJ2-2,many,NA,CASSLGASANTGELFF,TGTGCCAGCAGCTTAGGTGCCAGCGCGAACACCGGGGAGCTGTTTTTT
TRBV7-9,TRBJ1-1,few,NA,CASSSARGTEAFF,TGTGCCAGCAGCTCGGCAAGGGGCACTGAAGCTTTCTTT
TRBV29-1,TRBJ2-3,many,TRBD1,CSARGQGPDTQYF,TGCAGCGCCAGGGGACAGGGCCCAGATACGCAGTATTTT
TRBV9,TRBJ1-6,medium-sized,NA,CASSVGVPPSPLHF,TGTGCCAGCAGCGTAGGGGTCCCACCCTCACCCCTCCACTTT
TRBV10-3,TRBJ2-3,medium-sized,NA,CAIGTSTDTQYF,TGTGCCATCGGGACAAGCACAGATACGCAGTATTTT
TRBV9,TRBJ2-5,medium-sized,NA,CASRGGSGDQETQYF,TGTGCCAGCAGGGGTGGATCAGGGGATCAAGAGACCCAGTACTTC
TRBV5-1,TRBJ2-7,many,NA,CASSLAAGTYEQYF,TGCGCCAGCAGCTTGGCCGCGGGAACCTACGAGCAGTACTTC
TRBV12-3/TRBV12-4,TRBJ1-1,few,NA,CASSLLGGREAFF,TGTGCCAGCAGTTTATTGGGCGGCCGTGAAGCTTTCTTT
TRBV4-3,TRBJ2-1,many,NA,CASSQAPTLAYNEQFF,TGCGCCAGCAGCCAGGCCCCAACTCTCGCTTACAATGAGCAGTTCTTC